This T cell receptor beta chain was identified in a study of blood T cell repertoires in COVID-19. The CDR3 covers 14 residues. V dropped 3 bases and J dropped 4 bases, with 13 bases sitting between them. Germline CDR1 is SGDLS and CDR2 is YYNGEE. Here immunoSEQ multiplex PCR was the method, and the copy in TCRdb shows in-frame clones only, minus some. The table includes fewer than 200,000 clones, approximately 81% detected once. The TCR originated in a man in his forties or fifties with acute or convalescent COVID-19. The J gene is TRBJ1-1, the V gene TRBV9; D gene ambiguous. Sequencing used peripheral blood. The CDR3 region is CASSARGQSTEAFF. The CDR3 region has the DNA TGTGCCAGCAGCGCTCGAGGGCAGAGCACTGAAGCTTTCTTT.